A selection of T cell receptor beta chains follows, all from one sample in a study of regulatory T cells in long-lasting Graves disease. TCRdb itself ran the multiplex PCR reads through MiXCR, one entry per CDR3 protein. The sample shows 400,000 to 500,000 distinct CDR3 sequences, approximately 15% of them seen only once. The same data also went into a second study, on T cells in Graves' hyperthyroidism and ophthalmopathy.

The sequencing used peripheral blood mononuclear cells (PBMCs), collected at new diagnosis, from a patient treated with antithyroid drugs. The receptor set was obtained from a woman between 40 and 50 years old with Graves disease. Each CDR3 is given with its conserved first and last residue. D genes are given only for firm matches. Clone size is stated in some rows and not others, as once, few, many or a class when expanded.

j_call v_call d_call clone_size cdr3_nt cdr3_aa
TRBJ2-3 TRBV20-1 TRBD2 many TGCAGTGCCACCGCGGGGGTTCGGTATAGCACAGATACGCAGTATTTT CSATAGVRYSTDTQYF
TRBJ2-1 TRBV24-1 TRBD2 many TGTGCCACCAGTTTGAGTGGGGCAGGAGAACTAGCGGGTCAGGGTTACAATGAGCAGTTCTTC CATSLSGAGELAGQGYNEQFF
TRBJ2-7 TRBV28 TRBD2 many TGTGCCAGCAGTTTTTTGGGGGGGGGGGATTACGAGCAGTACTTC CASSFLGGGDYEQYF
TRBJ2-7 TRBV4-3 NA many TGCGCCAGCAGCCAAGCTACAGGTTCCTACGAGCAGTACTTC CASSQATGSYEQYF
TRBJ1-6 TRBV12-3/TRBV12-4 NA many TGTGCCAGCAGTGACACAGGGTTTAATTCACCCCTCCACTTT CASSDTGFNSPLHF
TRBJ1-1 TRBV12-5 TRBD1 many TGTGCTAGTGGGGATGACAGGGGGAGAAGAACTGAAGCTTTCTTT CASGDDRGRRTEAFF
TRBJ2-3 TRBV6-5 NA few TGTGCCAGCTGTTACTTGGGACCCCTCACAGATACGCAGTATTTT CASCYLGPLTDTQYF
TRBJ2-1 TRBV6-1 NA many TGTGCCAGCAGCTTTCCAGGGGGCGACCGGGAGGAGCCGATAGTTGGGCAGTTCTTC CASSFPGGDREEPIVGQFF
TRBJ2-1 TRBV28 TRBD1 many TGTGCCAGCAGCCCCAACAGGGGTAGGTCCTACAATGAGCAGTTCTTC CASSPNRGRSYNEQFF
TRBJ2-7 TRBV5-1 NA many TGCGCCAGCAGCTTGGCCCAGGCAGCCACCTACGAGCAGTACTTC CASSLAQAATYEQYF
TRBJ1-2 TRBV5-4 NA few TGTGCCAGCGGAACAGGGTCCCCAAGAGCTAACTATGGCTACACCTTC CASGTGSPRANYGYTF
TRBJ2-5 TRBV28 NA NA TGTGCCAGCAGTTTCGGACAAACAACCCAAGAGACCCAGTACTTC CASSFGQTTQETQYF
TRBJ1-2 TRBV27 TRBD1 many TGTGCCAGCAGCAGACAGGGATCCTATGGCTACACCTTC CASSRQGSYGYTF
TRBJ2-1 TRBV11-3 TRBD2 many TGTGCCAGCAGCTCCGCGGGACTAGCGAATGATAATGAGCAGTTCTTC CASSSAGLANDNEQFF
TRBJ2-5 TRBV27 TRBD2 NA TGTGCCAGCAGTTTAGTTGCAGCGGGAGGAGAGACCCAGTACTTC CASSLVAAGGETQYF
TRBJ2-5 TRBV20-1 TRBD1 few TGCAGTGCTAGACTCCAAGCCGGGGCCAGGGGGGAGACCCAGTACTTC CSARLQAGARGETQYF
TRBJ2-2 TRBV7-9 NA many TGTGCCAGCAGCCGACGTCCCGGGGAGCTGTTTTTT CASSRRPGELFF
TRBJ2-3 TRBV19 NA many TGTGCCAGTAGTATAAGTGGGAACCCCACAGATACGCAGTATTTT CASSISGNPTDTQYF
TRBJ2-2 TRBV3-1 TRBD2 NA TGTGCCAGCAAACGGACTAGCGGGAGTGGCACCGGGGAGCTGTTTTTT CASKRTSGSGTGELFF
TRBJ1-1 TRBV15 NA NA TGTGCCACCAGCACAAAATACGGGATTCAAGCTTTCTTT CATSTKYGIQAFF
TRBJ2-1 TRBV30 NA many TGTGCCTGGAGTGTTGGGCGGCTCAATGAGCAGTTCTTC CAWSVGRLNEQFF
TRBJ2-1 TRBV14 NA NA TGTGCCAGCAGCTCCCACCCAGGCCATGGTTATCAGGTGCAGTTCTTC CASSSHPGHGYQVQFF
TRBJ2-1 TRBV7-9 NA few TGTGCCAGCATGACTGAGGGACGCTACAATGAGCAGTTCTTC CASMTEGRYNEQFF
TRBJ1-2 TRBV20-1 TRBD1 few TGCAGTGCTAGAGATTTCGGGACAGGGGGATATAGAGCTAACTATGGCTACACCTTC CSARDFGTGGYRANYGYTF
TRBJ2-2 TRBV13 TRBD2 few TGTGCCAGCAGCTACGGACTAGCGGGAGGGAGGACCGGGGAGCTGTTTTTT CASSYGLAGGRTGELFF
TRBJ2-3 TRBV20-1 TRBD2 NA TGCAGTGCTAGAGTCCTAGCGGGTAGCACAGATACGCAGTATTTT CSARVLAGSTDTQYF
TRBJ2-7 TRBV12-3/TRBV12-4 NA many TGTGCCAGCAGTTTACAATCAGACTACGAGCAGTACTTC CASSLQSDYEQYF
TRBJ1-5 TRBV5-8 TRBD1 NA TGTGCCAGCAGCTCGTCTAAGACAGGGGTCAATCAGCCCCAGCATTTT CASSSSKTGVNQPQHF
TRBJ2-7 TRBV20-1 TRBD2 NA TGCAGTGCTAGAGGAGCGGGGGGGCCGGAGCAGTACTTC CSARGAGGPEQYF
TRBJ2-7 TRBV2 TRBD2 many TGTGCCAGCAAGAACGGACTAGCCTCCTCCTACGAGCAGTACTTC CASKNGLASSYEQYF
TRBJ1-1 TRBV5-1 NA many TGCGCCAGCATCCAGGGCGCCGGGGGGGCTGGGAACACTGAAGCTTTCTTT CASIQGAGGAGNTEAFF
TRBJ2-7 TRBV6-5 NA NA TGTGCCAGCAGTTACGGTGGGCTAGACGAGCAGTACTTC CASSYGGLDEQYF
TRBJ1-5 TRBV4-1 TRBD1 NA TGCGCCAGCAGCCAACCGCAGGGGGCAGGGCAGCCCCAGCATTTT CASSQPQGAGQPQHF
TRBJ1-1 TRBV5-1 TRBD1 NA TGCGCCAGCAGCTTGGCCGGTCAGGGGGACTTCTCTGAAGCTTTCTTT CASSLAGQGDFSEAFF
TRBJ1-2 TRBV18 NA many TGTGCCAGCTCACATGGGACACAGGGCCCTGGCTACACCTTC CASSHGTQGPGYTF
TRBJ1-5 TRBV30 NA many TGTGCCTGGAGCGCAAGGACATCCGATAGCAATCAGCCCCAGCATTTT CAWSARTSDSNQPQHF